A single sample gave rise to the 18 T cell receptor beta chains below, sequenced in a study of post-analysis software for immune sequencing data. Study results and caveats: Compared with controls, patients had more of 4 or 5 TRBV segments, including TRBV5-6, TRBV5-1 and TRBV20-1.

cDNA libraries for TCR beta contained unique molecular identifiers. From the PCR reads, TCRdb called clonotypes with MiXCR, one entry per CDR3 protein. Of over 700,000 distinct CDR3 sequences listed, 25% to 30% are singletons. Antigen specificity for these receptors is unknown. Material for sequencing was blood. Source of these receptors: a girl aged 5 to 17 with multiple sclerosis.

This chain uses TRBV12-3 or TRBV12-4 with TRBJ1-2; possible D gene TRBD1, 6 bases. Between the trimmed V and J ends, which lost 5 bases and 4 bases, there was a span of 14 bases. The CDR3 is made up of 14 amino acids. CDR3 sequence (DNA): TGTGCCAGCAGTCTACAGGGATTCGGCTATGGCTACACCTTC. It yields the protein CASSLQGFGYGYTF.

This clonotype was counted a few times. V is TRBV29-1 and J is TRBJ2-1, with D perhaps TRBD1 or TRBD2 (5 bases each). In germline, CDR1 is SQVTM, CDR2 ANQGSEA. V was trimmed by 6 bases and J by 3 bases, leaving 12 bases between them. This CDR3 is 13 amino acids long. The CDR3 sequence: CSVRRDDYNEQFF. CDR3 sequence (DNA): TGCAGCGTCCGACGGGACGACTACAATGAGCAGTTCTTC.

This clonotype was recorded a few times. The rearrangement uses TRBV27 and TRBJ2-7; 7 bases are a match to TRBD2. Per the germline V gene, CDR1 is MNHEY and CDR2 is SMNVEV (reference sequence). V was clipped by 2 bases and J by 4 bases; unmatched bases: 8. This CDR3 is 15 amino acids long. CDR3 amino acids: CASSLRASGTYEQYF. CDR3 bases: TGTGCCAGCAGTTTACGAGCTAGCGGCACATACGAGCAGTACTTC.

The CDR3 here is CSASRGLAGRFGTDTQYF. The DNA of the CDR3 is TGCAGTGCCTCCAGGGGACTAGCGGGACGATTCGGCACAGATACGCAGTATTTT. The V call is TRBV20-1, the J call TRBJ2-3, with 13 bases aligning to TRBD2. The length of the CDR3 is 18 residues. Germline CDR1 is DFQATT and CDR2 is SNEGSKA (reference sequence). V lost 6 bases to trimming and J lost 1 base; unmatched junction nucleotides: 13.

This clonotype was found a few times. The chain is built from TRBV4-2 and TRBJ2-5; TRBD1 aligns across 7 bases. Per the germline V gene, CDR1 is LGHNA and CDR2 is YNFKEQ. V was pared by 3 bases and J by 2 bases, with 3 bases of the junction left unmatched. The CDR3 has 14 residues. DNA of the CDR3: TGTGCCAGCAGCCAGTTGGGACAGCAAGAGACCCAGTACTTC. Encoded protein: CASSQLGQQETQYF.

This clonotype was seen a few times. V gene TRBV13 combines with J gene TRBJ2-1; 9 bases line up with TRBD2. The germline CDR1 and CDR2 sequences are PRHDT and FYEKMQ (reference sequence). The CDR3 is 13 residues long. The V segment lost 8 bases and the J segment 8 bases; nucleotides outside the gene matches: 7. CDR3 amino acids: CASRGAGGDEQFF. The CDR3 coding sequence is TGTGCCAGCCGTGGAGCGGGGGGAGATGAGCAGTTCTTC.

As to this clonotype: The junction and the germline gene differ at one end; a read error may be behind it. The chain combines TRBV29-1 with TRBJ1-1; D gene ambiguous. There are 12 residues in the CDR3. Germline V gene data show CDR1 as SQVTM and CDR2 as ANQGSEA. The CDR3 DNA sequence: TGCAGTGTTGAATCATTGAACACTGAAGCTTTCTTT. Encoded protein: CSVESLNTEAFF.

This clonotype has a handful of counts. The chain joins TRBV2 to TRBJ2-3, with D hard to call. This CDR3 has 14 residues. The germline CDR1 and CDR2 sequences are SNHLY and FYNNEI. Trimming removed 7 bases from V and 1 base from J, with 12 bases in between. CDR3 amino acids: CASMVRAGTDTQYF. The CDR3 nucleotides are TGTGCCAGCATGGTAAGGGCCGGCACAGATACGCAGTATTTT.

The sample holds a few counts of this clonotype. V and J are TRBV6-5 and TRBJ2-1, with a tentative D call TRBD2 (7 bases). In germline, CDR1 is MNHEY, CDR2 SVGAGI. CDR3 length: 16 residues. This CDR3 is CASAAAGASSYNEQFF. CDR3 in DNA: TGTGCTAGCGCCGCGGCGGGGGCGAGCTCCTACAATGAGCAGTTCTTC.

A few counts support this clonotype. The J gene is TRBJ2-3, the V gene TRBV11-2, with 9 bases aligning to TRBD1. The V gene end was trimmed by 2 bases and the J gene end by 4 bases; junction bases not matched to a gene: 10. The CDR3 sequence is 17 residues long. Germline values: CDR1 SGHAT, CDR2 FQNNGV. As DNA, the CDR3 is TGTGCCAGCAGCTTAACGTCCTGGACAGGGGCGGCAGATACGCAGTATTTT. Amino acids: CASSLTSWTGAADTQYF.

CDR3: CASRTEASSGPLHF. In nucleotides, the CDR3 is TGTGCCAGCAGGACGGAGGCCTCGTCAGGACCCCTCCACTTT. The chain couples TRBV6-6 to TRBJ1-6; D uncertain. There are 14 residues in the CDR3. Germline values: CDR1 MNHNY, CDR2 SVGAGI (reference sequence). With 6 bases removed from V and 12 bases from J, the gap between germline ends came to 18 bases.

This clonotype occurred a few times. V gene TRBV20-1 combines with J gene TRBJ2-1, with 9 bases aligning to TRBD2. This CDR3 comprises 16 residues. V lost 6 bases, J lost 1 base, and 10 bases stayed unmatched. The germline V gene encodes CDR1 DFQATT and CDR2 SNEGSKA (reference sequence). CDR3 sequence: CSAELRAGGSYNEQFF. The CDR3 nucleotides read TGCAGTGCCGAACTGCGAGCGGGAGGTTCCTACAATGAGCAGTTCTTC.

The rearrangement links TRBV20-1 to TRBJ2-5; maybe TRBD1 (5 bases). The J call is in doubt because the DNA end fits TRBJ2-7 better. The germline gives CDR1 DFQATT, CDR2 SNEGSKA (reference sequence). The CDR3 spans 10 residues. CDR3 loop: CSAQGSEQYF. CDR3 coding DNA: TGCAGTGCCCAGGGATCCGAGCAGTACTTC.

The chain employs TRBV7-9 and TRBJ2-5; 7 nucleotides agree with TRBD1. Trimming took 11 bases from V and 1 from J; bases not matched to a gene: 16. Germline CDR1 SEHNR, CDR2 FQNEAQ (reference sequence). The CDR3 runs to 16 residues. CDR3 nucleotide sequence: TGTGCCCTGCAAGAGACAGGGTCCGTCCTCCAAGAGACCCAGTACTTC. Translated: CALQETGSVLQETQYF.

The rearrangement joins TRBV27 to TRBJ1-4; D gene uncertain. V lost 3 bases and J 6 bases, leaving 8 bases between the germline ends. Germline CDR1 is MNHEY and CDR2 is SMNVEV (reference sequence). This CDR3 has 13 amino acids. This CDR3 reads CASSLRGDEKLFF. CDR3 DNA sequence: TGTGCCAGCAGTTTGCGCGGGGATGAAAAACTGTTTTTT.

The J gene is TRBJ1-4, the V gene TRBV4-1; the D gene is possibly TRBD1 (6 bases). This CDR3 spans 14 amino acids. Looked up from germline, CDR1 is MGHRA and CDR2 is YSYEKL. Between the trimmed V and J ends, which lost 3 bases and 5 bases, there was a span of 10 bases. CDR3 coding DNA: TGCGCCAGCAGCCAGTTACAGGGAAATGAAAAACTGTTTTTT. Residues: CASSQLQGNEKLFF.

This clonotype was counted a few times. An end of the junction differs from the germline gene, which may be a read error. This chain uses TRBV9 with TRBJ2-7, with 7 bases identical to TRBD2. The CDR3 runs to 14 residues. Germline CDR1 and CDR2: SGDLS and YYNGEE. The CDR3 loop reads CACSVSGGPYEQYF. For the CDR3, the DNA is TGTGCCTGCAGCGTTTCGGGAGGCCCCTACGAGCAGTACTTC.

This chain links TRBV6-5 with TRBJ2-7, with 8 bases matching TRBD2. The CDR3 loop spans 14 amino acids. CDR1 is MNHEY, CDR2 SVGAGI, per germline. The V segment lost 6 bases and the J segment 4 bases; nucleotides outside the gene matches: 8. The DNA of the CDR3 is TGTGCCAGCAGCAGCGGGAGTATGTCATACGAGCAGTACTTC. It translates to CASSSGSMSYEQYF.